What follows is one T cell receptor beta chain and its context. These data come from a study of control samples from healthy donors and cancer patients. Only in-frame clones appear in the TCRdb table, and some are missing; sequencing was by immunoSEQ multiplex PCR. The data hold 80,000 or so clones, with around 95% observed a single time. This CDR3 region has 13 residues. Trimming left V 1 base short and J 8 bases short, with 9 bases between. Germline V gene lookup returns CDR1 SGHNT and CDR2 YENEEA. What was sequenced was blood. This chain joins TRBV11-3 and TRBJ2-1, with a possible D match to TRBD1 (6 bases). The source of this sequence is a woman aged 40-49 years in good health. CDR3 sequence: CASSLAGADEQFF. In DNA, the CDR3 is TGTGCCAGCAGCTTAGCAGGGGCTGATGAGCAGTTCTTC.